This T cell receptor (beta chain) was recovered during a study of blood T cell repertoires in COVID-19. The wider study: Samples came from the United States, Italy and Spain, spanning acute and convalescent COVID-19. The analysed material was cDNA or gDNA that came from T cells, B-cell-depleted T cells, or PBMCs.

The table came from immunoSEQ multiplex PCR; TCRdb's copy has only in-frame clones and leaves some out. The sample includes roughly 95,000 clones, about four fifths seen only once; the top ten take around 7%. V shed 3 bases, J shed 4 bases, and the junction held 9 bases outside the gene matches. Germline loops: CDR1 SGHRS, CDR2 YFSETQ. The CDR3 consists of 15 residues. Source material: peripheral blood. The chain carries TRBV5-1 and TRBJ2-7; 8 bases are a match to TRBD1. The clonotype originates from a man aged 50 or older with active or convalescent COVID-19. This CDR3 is CASSSMTGVPYEQYF. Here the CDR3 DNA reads TGCGCCAGCAGCTCAATGACAGGGGTCCCTTACGAGCAGTACTTC.